This T cell receptor (beta chain) was captured by sequencing in a study of blood T cell repertoires in COVID-19. Using immunoSEQ multiplex PCR, the repertoire was profiled, and TCRdb retains in-frame clones only, with some absent. The sample records 300,000 to 450,000 clones, more than 75% being singletons. Per germline, CDR1 MNHEY and CDR2 SVGAGI. V dropped 2 bases and J dropped 8 bases, with 13 bases sitting between them. This CDR3 spans 14 amino acids. Sequencing was carried out using peripheral blood. The clonotype comes from a woman aged 55-70 years with COVID-19, enrolled during active disease. V usage is TRBV6-5 and J usage is TRBJ1-3, with no clear D. CDR3 region: CASSYGLQADTIYF. CDR3 nucleotides: TGTGCCAGCAGTTACGGACTCCAGGCGGACACCATATATTTT.